Shown below are 21 T cell receptor beta chains from a single sample sequenced in a study of Graves' ophthalmopathy and Graves' hyperthyroidism. The authors amplified TCR beta CDR3 regions from RNA transcripts. First-round RT-PCR used HTBI primers; second-round multiplex PCR followed. Using its own MiXCR run on the multiplex PCR reads, TCRdb lists one record per CDR3 protein. The repertoire has 200,000 to 300,000 distinct CDR3 sequences, around 42% of them found once; the top ten carry less than 50%. Material for sequencing was peripheral blood. The receptors derive from an adult man with Graves' ophthalmopathy.

This sequence joins TRBV11-2 and TRBJ1-1; TRBD1 might be the D (5 bases). In germline, CDR1 is SGHAT, CDR2 FQNNGV. V dropped 5 bases and J dropped 4 bases, with 23 bases sitting between them. CDR3 length equals 17 residues. CDR3 in DNA: TGTGCCAGCAGCCCCGCCGGGACGCCTCCAATCGGCACTGAAGCTTTCTTT. It yields the protein CASSPAGTPPIGTEAFF.

This chain joins TRBV10-3 and TRBJ2-7, with D possibly called TRBD1 or TRBD2 (5 bases each). The CDR3 spans 15 residues. Trimming left V 3 bases short and J 2 bases short, with 14 bases between. Germline CDR1 reads ENHRY; CDR2 reads SYGVKD. The CDR3 DNA is TGTGCCATCAGTGATTCGGGGACGGAGCCCTACGAGCAGTACTTC. It encodes CAISDSGTEPYEQYF.

The chain links TRBV3-1 to TRBJ1-2, with unresolved D. From germline, CDR1 is LGHDT and CDR2 YNNKEL (reference sequence). There are 12 residues in the CDR3. Trimming removed 4 bases from V and 4 bases from J, with 7 bases in between. The CDR3 nucleotides are TGTGCCAGCAGCCCGGACGCCTATGGCTACACCTTC. Its translation: CASSPDAYGYTF.

V gene TRBV7-2 combines with J gene TRBJ2-7; 12 positions match TRBD2. This CDR3 spans 16 amino acids. Germline V CDR1 and CDR2: SGHTA, FQGNSA. After removal of 2 bases from V and 7 bases from J, the junction contained 9 bases not matched to a gene. The CDR3: CASSLLAGGNYNEQYF. CDR3 bases: TGTGCCAGCAGCTTACTAGCGGGGGGGAATTACAATGAGCAGTACTTC.

As DNA, the CDR3 is TGTGCCAGCAGTCCCAGGGGGATTTATAATTCACCCCTCCACTTT. It is translated as CASSPRGIYNSPLHF. V usage is TRBV12-3 or TRBV12-4 and J usage is TRBJ1-6, with TRBD1 matching over 7 bases. J lost 4 bases, V lost 5 bases, and 5 bases had no gene match. This CDR3 region has 15 residues.

The J gene is TRBJ1-4, the V gene TRBV7-9; unclear D gene. Germline V lookup: CDR1 SEHNR, CDR2 FQNEAQ (reference sequence). V was shortened by 4 bases and J by 3 bases, with 15 bases between the two germline ends. CDR3 length: 16 residues. As DNA, the CDR3 is TGTGCCAGCAGCTCGACAACCCCGGGAGCTAATGAAAAACTGTTTTTT. This sequence encodes CASSSTTPGANEKLFF.

As concerns this clonotype: A much larger clone lies a single base off, so this may be a read error. The CDR3 carries no conserved terminal phenylalanine or tryptophan, so it likely arises from a read error. The chain employs TRBV19 and TRBJ1-2; D uncertain. Trimming left V 3 bases short and J 6 bases short, with 11 bases between. Germline CDR1 is LNHDA and CDR2 is SQIVND (reference sequence). This CDR3 contains 13 residues. CDR3 sequence (DNA): TGTGCCAGTAGTATGAGGGTTCTCCATGGCTACACCCTC. Amino acids: CASSMRVLHGYTL.

Remarks on this clonotype: Given a much more abundant clone one base away, this may be a read error. The gene calls are TRBV10-3 and TRBJ2-5; possible D gene TRBD2, 6 bases. CDR1 and CDR2 (germline): ENHRY, SYGVKD. Between the trimmed V and J ends, which lost 3 bases and 7 bases, there was a span of 15 bases. CDR3 length: 14 residues. CDR3 amino acids: CAISDSGSEGTQYF. In nucleotides, the CDR3 is TGTGCCATCAGTGATAGCGGCTCGGAAGGGACCCAGTACTTC.

The sample holds a few counts of this clonotype. This chain joins TRBV20-1 and TRBJ1-1; D gene unclear. Trimming stripped 6 bases from V and 3 bases from J, with 14 bases between. CDR3 length: 13 residues. Per germline, CDR1 DFQATT and CDR2 SNEGSKA (reference sequence). This chain's CDR3 is CSAVGPRDTEAFF. The DNA for the CDR3 is TGCAGTGCCGTCGGACCGAGGGACACTGAAGCTTTCTTT.

The chain couples TRBV7-8 to TRBJ1-3; D is possibly TRBD1 (5 bases). V shed 2 bases and J shed 4 bases, with 12 bases lying between them. The CDR3 runs to 15 residues. Germline CDR1 reads SGHVS; CDR2 reads FQNEAQ. CDR3 nucleotide sequence: TGTGCCAGCAGCTTACGGGGCGGTGTCGGAAACACCATATATTTT. Its translation is CASSLRGGVGNTIYF.

The gene calls are TRBV11-2 and TRBJ1-1; weak D call: TRBD1 (5 bases). V was trimmed by 5 bases and J by 6 bases, leaving 13 bases between them. The germline V gene encodes CDR1 SGHAT and CDR2 FQNNGV. CDR3 length: 13 residues. CDR3 region: CASSMGLAAEAFF. The CDR3 DNA follows: TGTGCCAGCAGCATGGGGCTGGCGGCTGAAGCTTTCTTT.

Worth noting for this clonotype: One junction end does not reproduce the germline sequence, and a read error may be involved. The chain recombines TRBV5-6 with TRBJ2-7; 8 bases are shared with TRBD1. CDR1 and CDR2 (germline): SGHDT, YYEEEE. This CDR3 region has 10 residues. In nucleotides, the CDR3 is TGTGCCAGCAGCTTGGGTGGACAGGGATTC. This codes for CASSLGGQGF.

The chain has TRBV3-1 and TRBJ2-7; 9 bases align to TRBD2. The CDR3 sequence is 15 residues long. V lost 0 bases and J lost 4; bases outside the gene matches: 4. In germline, CDR1 is LGHDT, CDR2 YNNKEL (reference sequence). The CDR3 sequence is CASSQEPGLAYEQYF. In DNA, the CDR3 is TGTGCCAGCAGCCAAGAACCGGGACTAGCTTACGAGCAGTACTTC.

This chain connects TRBV20-1 to TRBJ2-7, with 11 bases fitting TRBD2. CDR1 and CDR2 (germline): DFQATT, SNEGSKA (reference sequence). V was pared by 5 bases and J by 4 bases, with 16 bases of the junction left unmatched. This CDR3 spans 17 amino acids. The CDR3 DNA reads as TGCAGTGCTGGGGGGGGAGGAACTAGCGGGAGCGGGTACGAGCAGTACTTC. Protein: CSAGGGGTSGSGYEQYF.

This clonotype was observed a handful of times. The chain links TRBV29-1 to TRBJ2-2; TRBD2 agrees at 9 bases. Per germline, CDR1 SQVTM and CDR2 ANQGSEA. The CDR3 runs to 13 residues. With 4 bases clipped from V and 9 bases from J, the junction kept 6 bases outside the gene matches. The CDR3 DNA is TGCAGCGTTGGACTAGCGGAGCACCGGGAGCTGTTTTTT. It is translated as CSVGLAEHRELFF.

This chain joins TRBV10-3 and TRBJ2-3; weak D call: TRBD2 (5 bases). V lost 2 bases, J lost 2 bases, and 14 bases lay in between. This CDR3 spans 16 amino acids. Germline-derived CDR1 and CDR2 are ENHRY and SYGVKD. The CDR3 loop is CAISERSGGLTDTQYF. The CDR3 DNA follows: TGTGCCATCAGTGAGAGGTCGGGCGGACTCACAGATACGCAGTATTTT.

This chain's CDR3 is CSARREGEAFF. CDR3 sequence (DNA): TGCAGTGCTAGGAGGGAGGGGGAAGCTTTCTTT. The V gene is TRBV20-1, the J gene TRBJ1-1, with D possibly TRBD1 on 5 matching bases. Germline CDR1 DFQATT, CDR2 SNEGSKA (reference sequence). This CDR3 is 11 amino acids long. V was pared by 3 bases and J by 8 bases, with 10 bases between.

This sequence joins TRBV10-2 and TRBJ1-4; D unclear. The CDR3 consists of 13 residues. V shed 3 bases and J shed 0 bases, with 2 bases lying between them. Germline-derived CDR1 and CDR2 are WSHSY and SAAADI. In DNA, the CDR3 is TGCGCCAGCAGTGACGCAACTAATGAAAAACTGTTTTTT. It encodes CASSDATNEKLFF.

This chain joins TRBV7-6 and TRBJ1-1; D is perhaps TRBD1 (6 bases). The V end lost 4 bases, the J end lost 7 bases, and 13 bases lay between the germline ends. The V gene's germline CDR1 is SGHVS and CDR2 FNYEAQ. The length of the CDR3 is 13 residues. Here the CDR3 DNA reads TGTGCCAGCAGCTCATTTGGACAGAATGAAGCTTTCTTT. Encoded protein: CASSSFGQNEAFF.

The CDR3 sequence is CSARGVLLGGEKLFF. The CDR3 DNA reads TGCAGTGCTAGAGGTGTGCTCCTGGGTGGGGAAAAACTGTTTTTT. The chain links TRBV20-1 to TRBJ1-4; D gene ambiguous. The V gene's germline CDR1 is DFQATT and CDR2 SNEGSKA (reference sequence). The length of the CDR3 is 15 residues. V was cut by 1 base and J by 8 bases, with 17 bases left in between.

This rearrangement joins TRBV6-2 or TRBV6-3 to TRBJ2-6, with no clear D. Germline CDR1 MNHEY, CDR2 SVGEGT. The CDR3 extends over 17 amino acids. Trimming shortened V by 7 bases and J by 0 bases, and 16 bases separated the two germline ends. The CDR3 DNA sequence: TGTGCCAGCACCCCGTCCGGACGGCCCTCTGGGGCCAACGTCCTGACTTTC. It specifies CASTPSGRPSGANVLTF.